This is a list of T cell receptor beta chains from one sample in a study of identical twins. TCRdb reanalysed the 5' RACE reads using MiXCR and keeps one entry per CDR3 protein. The data hold some 500,000 distinct CDR3 sequences, with around 15% observed a single time. These sequences were also reported in another study, on yellow fever vaccine responses in identical twins.

The sequenced sample was CD4+ T cells sorted from blood. These TCRs come from a woman younger than 30 in good health. Each CDR3 is given with its conserved first and last residue. The order of the fields is J gene, D gene, clone size, V gene, CDR3 DNA, CDR3 protein. A D gene is named only where the DNA matches it firmly. Clone sizes are given selectively: once, few, many, or a class where the clone is expanded.

TRBJ1-1	.	.	TRBV30	TGTGCCTGGAGTGTACTCGGGGGTGTTAAAGCTTTCTTT	CAWSVLGGVKAFF
TRBJ2-3	TRBD2	.	TRBV12-3/TRBV12-4	TGTGCCTCCCGAGGGGAATCACCTGGGACTAGCGGGAGTACGGATACGCAGTATTTT	CASRGESPGTSGSTDTQYF
TRBJ2-1	.	few	TRBV5-1	TGCGCCAGCAGCTTGGCCGGCAGGGTTTCCTACAATGAGCAGTTCTTC	CASSLAGRVSYNEQFF
TRBJ2-3	TRBD2	.	TRBV7-8	TGTGCCAGCAGCTTCTGGCGGGGGGCAGGAGATACGCAGTATTTT	CASSFWRGAGDTQYF
TRBJ2-3	.	few	TRBV10-3	TGTGCCATCAGTGAGGGGGGGACAGATACGCAGTATTTT	CAISEGGTDTQYF
TRBJ2-2	TRBD2	few	TRBV20-1	TGCAGTGCTAGTCGCGACGGACTAGCGGGATGGTTTACCGGGGAGCTGTTTTTT	CSASRDGLAGWFTGELFF
TRBJ2-3	TRBD2	few	TRBV18	TGTGCCAGCTCACCCTCAGCGGGAGGGATCACAGATACGCAGTATTTT	CASSPSAGGITDTQYF
TRBJ2-4	.	.	TRBV3-1	TGTGCCAGCAGCCAATCGGATTGGAACATTCAGTACTTC	CASSQSDWNIQYF
TRBJ1-2	.	.	TRBV12-3/TRBV12-4	TGTGCCAGCAGTTCAGAACCCCCGGGGAACTATGGCTACACCTTC	CASSSEPPGNYGYTF
TRBJ2-5	TRBD1	many	TRBV7-2	TGTGCCAGCAGCTCCAGGACAGGGGGGGAGACCCAGTACTTC	CASSSRTGGETQYF
TRBJ2-1	.	few	TRBV4-2	TGTGCCAGCAGCCAAGTAGGAACTAGCCAAAACAATGAGCAGTTCTTC	CASSQVGTSQNNEQFF
TRBJ1-5	.	few	TRBV12-3/TRBV12-4	TGTGCCAGCAGTTCGGGGACAAGCTTAAATCAGCCCCAGCATTTT	CASSSGTSLNQPQHF
TRBJ2-1	TRBD1	few	TRBV11-3	TGTGCCAGCGGCCTGGACAGGAGCAATGAGCAGTTCTTC	CASGLDRSNEQFF
TRBJ1-4	.	.	TRBV28	TGTGCCAGCAGTTTAGGATTGCGGGGGGATAATGAAAAACTGTTTTTT	CASSLGLRGDNEKLFF
TRBJ1-5	.	.	TRBV12-3/TRBV12-4	TGTGCCAGCAGTTTAACGGCGAATCAGCCCCAGCATTTT	CASSLTANQPQHF
TRBJ2-7	TRBD2	.	TRBV6-1	TGTGCCAGCACTATGGGACTAGCGGGAGGGCACTACGAGCAGTACTTC	CASTMGLAGGHYEQYF
TRBJ2-3	.	.	TRBV29-1	TGCAGCCTCGGTCGGGGAGATACGCAGTATTTT	CSLGRGDTQYF
TRBJ2-3	.	many	TRBV5-1	TGCGCCAGCAGCTTGGGGCTACACACAGATACGCAGTATTTT	CASSLGLHTDTQYF
TRBJ2-3	TRBD1	.	TRBV4-3	TGCGCCAGCAGCCCCCAGGACAGGGGCACAGATACGCAGTATTTT	CASSPQDRGTDTQYF
TRBJ1-1	.	few	TRBV20-1	TGCAGTGCACAGCCCAGGGGCCTTACGAACACTGAAGCTTTCTTT	CSAQPRGLTNTEAFF
TRBJ2-1	.	.	TRBV30	TGTGCCTGGAGTTTAAGGGGAGGAGAGCAGTTCTTC	CAWSLRGGEQFF
TRBJ2-3	TRBD1	.	TRBV5-1	TGCGCCAGCAGCCGGACAGGCTACACAGATACGCAGTATTTT	CASSRTGYTDTQYF